Reported below is one TCR beta chain. The source of the sample is a study of shared T cell receptors in the human thymus. V lost 0 bases and J lost 3, with 18 bases in between. The CDR3 loop spans 18 amino acids. Germline V gene data show CDR1 as SGDLS and CDR2 as YYNGEE. TCRdb's table, derived via immunoSEQ multiplex PCR, lists solely in-frame clones and lacks some. The table shows hundreds of thousands of clones, with roughly 90% occurring only once. The same data also went into a second study, on human thymus T cells. Per that study: Blood and thymic repertoires both appeared biased in V and J gene usage.

This sequence was found in a boy under two years old with a congenital heart defect. This chain joins TRBV9 and TRBJ2-2, with TRBD2 as a possible D gene (6 bases). The source material was thymocytes. DNA of the CDR3: TGTGCCAGCAGCGTAGTCGACGGGAGCCATGCGGACACCGGGGAGCTGTTTTTT. Its translation: CASSVVDGSHADTGELFF.